The T cell receptor (beta chain) described here comes from a study of OX40 agonist ivuxolimab in advanced cancers. Study overall: The patients received agonistic anti-OX40 (CD134) antibody ivuxolimab. Patients treated during dose escalation were battling hepatocellular carcinoma, melanoma, renal cell or head and neck cancer. Averaging approximately 60 years in age, with a range of about 20 to 90, the cohort was about 83% male. Whole-study findings and limits: At 0.1 to 3.0 mg/kg and by week 6, CD4+ and CD8+ T cells in the blood had expanded clonally.

Sequencing was performed with immunoSEQ multiplex PCR; in TCRdb, only in-frame clones are kept and a portion is missing. Seen here are tens of thousands of clones, around 79% observed once, and the top ten hold about 5.1%. As to this clone: Its antigen is still unknown.

Germline V gene data show CDR1 as MDHEN and CDR2 as SYDVKM. Trimming at V came to 1 base and at J to 3 bases, leaving 15 bases not matched to a gene. The CDR3 spans 19 residues. The TCR was taken from an adult with an advanced solid tumor such as melanoma, head and neck, liver or kidney cancer. Source: CD4+ or CD8+ T cells sorted from blood, taken in a trial of the OX40 agonist ivuxolimab. This chain connects TRBV28 to TRBJ1-3; 7 bases line up with TRBD1. The chain's CDR3 is CASSLSPPGPGGHGNTIYF. CDR3 in DNA: TGTGCCAGCAGTTTATCACCCCCGGGCCCAGGGGGTCATGGAAACACCATATATTTT.